This TCR beta chain was identified in a study of early T cells in non-severe SARS-CoV-2 infection. Study information: Chains stayed unpaired after sequencing of bulk RNA from unsorted whole blood. General study findings and limits: Anti-spike CD8 specificities were favored by VDJdb matching, whose results missed private and CD4 specificities.

About this clonotype: The antigen remains undetermined.

This CDR3 comprises 12 residues. Germline values: CDR1 MNHEY, CDR2 SVGEGT. Trimming took off 5 bases at V and 4 bases at J, with 9 bases between the two ends. cDNA molecules, individually, were tagged with unique molecular identifiers. One entry per CDR3 protein, called by TCRdb with MiXCR from the 5' RACE reads. The data contain fewer than 95,000 distinct CDR3 sequences, about 15% of them singletons. The clonotype comes from an adult who was a healthcare worker with PCR-confirmed SARS-CoV-2 infection or an uninfected control (not recorded which). Sequencing was performed on whole blood, taken at baseline. The chain has TRBV6-2 or TRBV6-3 and TRBJ2-7; D is unresolved. CDR3 sequence: CASSPERYEQYF. CDR3 nucleotide sequence: TGTGCCAGCAGTCCGGAGCGATACGAGCAGTACTTC.